Listed here are 23 T cell receptor beta chains from one sample, sequenced in a study of T cells in Graves' hyperthyroidism and ophthalmopathy. Regions amplified from RNA transcripts were the TCR beta CDR3 regions. First-round RT-PCR targeting the TCR CDR3 was performed with the HTBI primer set. MiXCR was run by TCRdb on the multiplex PCR reads, yielding one entry per CDR3 protein. The repertoire holds some 510,000 distinct CDR3 sequences, with 20% as singletons. Specimen: blood. These TCRs come from a man between 18 and 35 years old with Graves' hyperthyroidism.

Ten or more counts support this clonotype. One end of the junction varies from germline; a read error may be responsible. The V and J genes are TRBV6-5 and TRBJ1-1, with D possibly being TRBD1 (5 bases). This CDR3 has 14 residues. In germline, CDR1 is MNHEY, CDR2 SVGAGI. The CDR3 spells CASSHSIGDTEAFF. The CDR3 DNA reads as TGTGCCAGCAGTCACTCTATAGGGGACACTGAAGCTTTCTTT.

This clonotype appeared a few times. This chain connects TRBV27 to TRBJ2-7, with 7 bases identical to TRBD2. This CDR3 region has 15 residues. Germline V gives CDR1 MNHEY, CDR2 SMNVEV (reference sequence). V lost 7 bases and J lost 1; bases outside the gene matches: 10. The CDR3 sequence is CASNPLGGDSYEQYF. CDR3 sequence (DNA): TGTGCCAGCAATCCCCTGGGGGGGGATTCCTACGAGCAGTACTTC.

This clonotype was found many times. The chain combines TRBV2 with TRBJ2-7, with TRBD2 matching 10 bases. The V segment lost 1 base and the J segment 4 bases; nucleotides outside the gene matches: 7. The V gene's germline CDR1 is SNHLY and CDR2 FYNNEI. The CDR3 contains 16 residues. CDR3 bases: TGTGCCAGCAGTGAAGGAGGAGCGGGGGGGCTGTACGAGCAGTACTTC. The encoded protein is CASSEGGAGGLYEQYF.

This clonotype was recorded many times. The chain joins TRBV24-1 to TRBJ2-5, with D tentatively TRBD2 (5 bases). The CDR3 consists of 14 residues. Trimming took off 10 bases at V and 4 bases at J, with 18 bases between the two ends. CDR1 and CDR2 (germline): KGHDR, SFDVKD. The CDR3 sequence: CATAAGTGRETQYF. CDR3 bases: TGTGCCACGGCGGCGGGTACGGGGAGAGAGACCCAGTACTTC.

This clonotype was seen ten or more times. The V gene is TRBV28, the J gene TRBJ1-1, with D unclear. Deletions cut 4 bases from V and 10 bases from J, with 10 bases between. Germline V gives CDR1 MDHEN, CDR2 SYDVKM. This CDR3 has 11 residues. The CDR3 spells CASSSGLVAFF. For the CDR3, the DNA is TGTGCCAGCAGTTCGGGTCTAGTAGCTTTCTTT.

The rearrangement links TRBV15 to TRBJ2-7; D ambiguous. The length of the CDR3 is 12 residues. Germline values: CDR1 LNHNV, CDR2 YYDKDF (reference sequence). Deletions cut 3 bases from V and 4 bases from J, with 7 bases between. CDR3: CATSSEDYEQYF. As DNA, the CDR3 is TGTGCCACCAGCAGTGAGGATTACGAGCAGTACTTC.

There are many counts of this clonotype. The J gene is TRBJ1-5, the V gene TRBV6-5; D not resolved. V was shortened by 6 bases and J by 2 bases, with 8 bases between the two germline ends. The CDR3 is 13 residues long. In germline, CDR1 is MNHEY, CDR2 SVGAGI. The CDR3 sequence: CASRYIGNQPQHF. CDR3 coding DNA: TGTGCCAGCAGGTATATTGGCAATCAGCCCCAGCATTTT.

This rearrangement joins TRBV5-1 to TRBJ2-2; 9 positions agree with TRBD2. The CDR3 contains 17 residues. The trim removed 0 bases at V and 1 base at J, leaving 4 bases unmatched. CDR1 and CDR2 from the germline V gene are SGHRS and YFSETQ. This CDR3 reads CASSLDDSGGNTGELFF. CDR3 DNA sequence: TGCGCCAGCAGCTTGGATGATAGCGGGGGGAACACCGGGGAGCTGTTTTTT. The full variable domain, in which reference TRBV5-1 and TRBJ2-2 provide the parts outside the CDR3, is KAGVTQTPRYLIKTRGQQVTLSCSPISGHRSVSWYQQTPGQGLQFLFEYFSETQRNKGNFPGRFSGRQFSNSRSEMNVSTLELGDSALYLCASSLDDSGGNTGELFFGEGSRLTVL.

This clonotype was detected many times. The gene calls are TRBV2 and TRBJ2-7; D might be TRBD1 (6 bases). This CDR3 has 15 amino acids. V lost 2 bases to trimming and J lost 1 base, with 12 bases between them. Germline CDR1 is SNHLY and CDR2 is FYNNEI. CDR3 sequence (DNA): TGTGCCAGCAGTGAAATCGGGACACAATCCTACGAGCAGTACTTC. As protein: CASSEIGTQSYEQYF.

This clonotype has a handful of counts. This chain uses TRBV12-3 or TRBV12-4 with TRBJ2-7, with 12 bases lining up with TRBD2. This CDR3 spans 16 amino acids. V trimming: 6 bases; J trimming: 2 bases; junction bases outside the gene matches: 8. The CDR3 nucleotides are TGTGCCAGCAGACCGCTAGCGGGAGGGCCAACCTACGAGCAGTACTTC. It codes for CASRPLAGGPTYEQYF.

The genes are TRBV30 and TRBJ1-1; no clear D gene. The germline gives CDR1 GTSNPN, CDR2 SVGIG (reference sequence). This CDR3 region has 15 residues. V gave up 0 bases and J gave up 1 base, with 12 bases separating them. The chain's CDR3 is CAWSVRRQPNTEAFF. CDR3 coding DNA: TGTGCCTGGAGTGTACGTAGGCAGCCGAACACTGAAGCTTTCTTT.

This clonotype was recorded many times. The V and J genes are TRBV20-1 and TRBJ1-5, with a tentative D call TRBD1 (6 bases). This CDR3 contains 14 residues. V lost 5 bases and J lost 6, with 17 bases in between. CDR1 is DFQATT, CDR2 SNEGSKA, per germline (reference sequence). The CDR3 loop reads CSAGTSGAGQPQHF. The CDR3, as DNA: TGCAGTGCTGGGACCTCAGGGGCGGGTCAGCCCCAGCATTTT.

This clonotype was seen many times. This chain links TRBV7-8 with TRBJ2-2, with 8 bases matching TRBD2. The CDR3 sequence is 16 residues long. Germline CDR1 and CDR2: SGHVS and FQNEAQ. J gave up 3 bases and V 0 bases, and 3 bases lay outside the gene matches. The CDR3 nucleotides are TGTGCCAGCAGCTTAGCCATCGGGGGGGACACCGGGGAGCTGTTTTTT. Residues: CASSLAIGGDTGELFF. Full variable domain (remainder filled in from reference TRBV7-8 and TRBJ2-2): GAGVSQSPRYKVAKRGQDVALRCDPISGHVSLFWYQQALGQGPEFLTYFQNEAQLDKSGLPSDRFFAERPEGSVSTLKIQRTQQEDSAVYLCASSLAIGGDTGELFFGEGSRLTVL.

The gene calls are TRBV20-1 and TRBJ1-5; 9 bases map to TRBD1. This CDR3 contains 15 residues. Germline-derived CDR1 and CDR2 are DFQATT and SNEGSKA (reference sequence). V lost 2 bases to trimming and J lost 4 bases; unmatched junction nucleotides: 6. For the CDR3, the DNA is TGCAGTGCTAGAACCCCCGGGACAGGGAATCAGCCCCAGCATTTT. This gives the protein CSARTPGTGNQPQHF.

This clonotype showed up many times. The rearrangement joins TRBV28 to TRBJ1-5; possibly TRBD1 for D (5 bases). The V and J ends lost 4 bases and 4 bases respectively, with 11 bases between them. Germline CDR1 MDHEN, CDR2 SYDVKM. The length of the CDR3 is 14 residues. The CDR3 spells CASSSWDGNQPQHF. CDR3 in DNA: TGTGCCAGCAGTTCCTGGGACGGGAATCAGCCCCAGCATTTT.

The CDR3 DNA reads TGTGCCAGCAGCGCACGAAGAGGAACAGGGGTCTACACTGAAGCTTTCTTT. It encodes CASSARRGTGVYTEAFF. The rearrangement uses TRBV11-2 and TRBJ1-1; 7 bases fit TRBD1. Trimming at V came to 5 bases and at J to 3 bases, leaving 15 bases not matched to a gene. This CDR3 comprises 17 residues. CDR1 and CDR2 (germline): SGHAT, FQNNGV.

This clonotype was detected ten times or more. This sequence joins TRBV6-5 and TRBJ1-5; 9 positions agree with TRBD1. Germline V gene data show CDR1 as MNHEY and CDR2 as SVGAGI. This CDR3 is 16 amino acids long. J was trimmed by 4 bases and V by 2 bases; bases with no gene match: 6. CDR3 in amino acids: CASSYPGTGKNQPQHF. In DNA, the CDR3 is TGTGCCAGCAGTTACCCCGGGACAGGGAAGAATCAGCCCCAGCATTTT.

This clonotype was found many times. This chain joins TRBV15 and TRBJ1-2; TRBD1 matches at 8 bases. The germline gives CDR1 LNHNV, CDR2 YYDKDF (reference sequence). The CDR3 totals 11 residues. The CDR3 DNA reads as TGTGCGACCCAGGGGGCAGGGGGCTACACCTTC. Amino acids: CATQGAGGYTF.

This clonotype was seen only a few times. The chain couples TRBV29-1 to TRBJ2-5, with 7 positions matching TRBD1. V lost 7 bases to trimming and J lost 4 bases; unmatched junction nucleotides: 9. The CDR3 is 13 residues long. Germline V lookup: CDR1 SQVTM, CDR2 ANQGSEA. This CDR3 is CSASTGKRETQYF. DNA of the CDR3: TGCAGCGCCTCGACAGGGAAAAGAGAGACCCAGTACTTC.

V gene TRBV28 combines with J gene TRBJ2-7, with D possibly being TRBD1 (6 bases). The CDR3 totals 16 residues. Germline CDR1 and CDR2: MDHEN and SYDVKM. Trimming took 5 bases from V and 4 from J, leaving 21 bases between them. The CDR3 coding sequence is TGTGCCAGCAGTGTTTACAAAGGGACAAGGGGTTACGAGCAGTACTTC. Encoded protein: CASSVYKGTRGYEQYF.

The sample holds many counts of this clonotype. V is TRBV12-3 or TRBV12-4 and J is TRBJ1-5; 8 bases map to TRBD1. V was pared by 3 bases and J by 6 bases, with 4 bases of the junction left unmatched. The CDR3 has 14 amino acids. The CDR3 loop reads CASSFGQGVQPQHF. Written as DNA, the CDR3 is TGTGCCAGCAGTTTCGGACAGGGTGTTCAGCCCCAGCATTTT.

In its sample, this clonotype was seen many times. This rearrangement joins TRBV6-1 to TRBJ1-1; D uncertain. Germline V gene sequence: CDR1 MNHNS, CDR2 SASEGT. The CDR3 is 14 amino acids. Trimming cost V 3 bases and J 1 base, with 9 bases left between them. DNA for the CDR3: TGTGCCAGCAGTGATGGGGTAAGGAACACTGAAGCTTTCTTT. Its protein is CASSDGVRNTEAFF.

In this sample, this clonotype turned up many times. The chain combines TRBV9 with TRBJ1-3, with D possibly TRBD1 on 5 matching bases. CDR3 length: 15 residues. V lost 0 bases to trimming and J lost 2 bases, with 9 bases between them. CDR1 is SGDLS and CDR2 is YYNGEE in the germline V gene. The CDR3 DNA reads TGTGCCAGCAGCGTAGCCGGAGGGGCTGGAAACACCATATATTTT. Translated: CASSVAGGAGNTIYF.